This T cell receptor (beta chain) was retrieved from a study of preoperative IRX-2 immunotherapy in early breast cancer. This table comes from immunoSEQ multiplex PCR, and its TCRdb copy is limited to in-frame clones, with some not included. The table lists fewer than 3,500 clones, more than 75% of them singletons. Treatment here: preoperative locoregional IRX-2 cytokine immunotherapy. Preoperative locoregional IRX-2 cytokine immunotherapy was tested in the phase Ib source study. Germline V gene lookup returns CDR1 SGHRS and CDR2 YFSETQ. CDR3 length: 15 residues. J lost 6 bases, V lost 0 bases, and 5 bases had no gene match.

V is TRBV5-1 and J is TRBJ2-3; 9 nucleotides agree with TRBD2. The origin of this receptor is a human donor with breast cancer. This sample comprised tumor tissue, obtained after IRX-2 immunotherapy. The CDR3 DNA follows: TGCGCCAGCAGCTTGGAGGCTAGCGGGAAGGATACGCAGTATTTT. Protein sequence: CASSLEASGKDTQYF.